This TCR beta chain was captured in a study of cytomegalovirus exposure and HLA in healthy donors. V trimming: 3 bases; J trimming: 4 bases; junction bases outside the gene matches: 5. The CDR3 length is 14 residues. Germline CDR1 is WNHNN and CDR2 is SYGVQD (reference sequence). The PCR was carried out with 60 Vbeta primers and 13 Jbeta primers. Clones were sequenced by immunoSEQ multiplex PCR, and TCRdb holds only the in-frame ones, with some missing. The sample includes under 200,000 clones, about three quarters of them seen just once. Study-wide results and limits: A later analysis found TCR association rates differed by HLA locus, highest for DRB1 and lowest for HLA-C. TRBV6-2, TRBV6-3 and other indistinguishable V segments were excluded.

A single count supports this clone. As yet, its antigen is unknown. Specimen: PBMCs. The TCR was taken from a woman in her thirties or forties in good health and CMV-seropositive. The V gene is TRBV10-1, the J gene TRBJ2-5; TRBD1 agrees at 7 bases. CDR3 sequence (DNA): TGCGCCAGCAGTGATGGGACAGCAAGAGAGACCCAGTACTTC. It encodes CASSDGTARETQYF.